This record covers a single T cell receptor (beta chain). The sample holds a few counts of this clonotype. What antigen it recognizes has not been identified. No much larger clone is present one base from it, and per-base qualities are unavailable. TCR cDNA was synthesized by 5'RACE template switching, which introduced a universal primer site and unique molecular identifiers. cDNA synthesis was primed from both the TCR alpha and TCR beta constant segments. Libraries were amplified in two PCR steps, with sample barcodes and sequencing adapters added in the second step. Libraries were sequenced on Illumina HiSeq 2500 (2x100 bp) or NovaSeq (2x150 bp). The paper's data handling went like this. MIGEC handled demultiplexing of reads and collapsing into UMI consensus sequences, while MiXCR performed V(D)J alignment. Using edgeR on replicate PBMC samples, clonotypes were called vaccine-responding if FDR was below 0.01 and the log2 fold change was above 5 up to day 15. Each bulk clonotype received a CD4 or CD8 identity based on whether the sequenced CD4 or CD8 repertoire contained that clonotype at higher abundance. Using fastp at Q25 and MiXCR, TCRdb reprocessed the public reads and kept productive beta chains. For every CDR3 protein sequence, its rows merge into one entry that carries the most common genes and DNA. The V and J calls and clone size are TCRdb's, not the authors'. This sample holds under 550,000 distinct CDR3 sequences; 21% were observed only once. The ten largest make up around 16% of the sample.

The sample's treatment or condition label is to be understood as: live attenuated yellow fever vaccine strain. At every blood-draw timepoint, two biological replicates of bulk PBMCs were collected. A standard Ficoll-Paque protocol was used to isolate PBMCs from peripheral blood. RNA was extracted with TriZol from bulk PBMCs, CD4 and CD8 fractions, and dextramer-positive and dextramer-negative fractions. This entry comes from a study of T cells after yellow fever vaccination (dated by TCRdb to between 2018 and 2021). For context, the study as a whole: The SMART-Seq v4 Ultra Low Input RNA kit was used to prepare libraries from fractions with low cell numbers. Two healthy male donors made up the cohort, one aged 18 to 29 years and the other aged 30 to 40 years. To track T-cell clones before and after primary and booster YFV17D yellow fever vaccination, bulk TCR alpha and beta repertoires were sequenced longitudinally. Blood was collected at multiple timepoints before and after primary and secondary immunization, and bulk PBMC replicates and cell subsets were isolated.

Results and caveats for the whole study, not just this receptor: A small share of clonotypes occurred in both CD4 and CD8 compartments, likely arising from convergent recombination. The secondary T-cell response was found to be weaker but faster than the primary response, with a peak reached on day 5 rather than on day 15. Because only a couple of donors were included in the study, the extent to which the findings can be generalized is limited. Most clones expanded after primary vaccination were re-detected after the booster (almost 98% of CD4 and around nine tenths of CD8), suggesting broad memory maintenance. Computational filtering was required because FACS-sorted repertoires could contain abundant contaminating clonotypes from the bulk population.

Measured from the cysteine to the phenylalanine, the CDR3 is 15 residues long. Solely the CDR3 DNA is kept, with 45 bases framed from the first base. From V the trimming removes 0 bases and from J it removes 0 bases, while the gene matches leave 2 bases of the junction unaccounted for. The germline V gene (reference sequence) gives CDR1 as DFQATT and CDR2 as SNEGSKA. Here the chain combines TRBV20-1 and TRBJ2-7; 10 middle bases align to TRBD1. The source of this sequence is a man between 18 and 29 years old who received the YFV17D yellow fever vaccine. Here the sequenced sample was PBMCs, taken more than 20 days after the first yellow fever vaccination. The CDR3 region has the sequence CSARDRDRGSYEQYF. DNA sequence: TGCAGTGCTAGAGATAGGGACAGGGGCTCCTACGAGCAGTACTTC.